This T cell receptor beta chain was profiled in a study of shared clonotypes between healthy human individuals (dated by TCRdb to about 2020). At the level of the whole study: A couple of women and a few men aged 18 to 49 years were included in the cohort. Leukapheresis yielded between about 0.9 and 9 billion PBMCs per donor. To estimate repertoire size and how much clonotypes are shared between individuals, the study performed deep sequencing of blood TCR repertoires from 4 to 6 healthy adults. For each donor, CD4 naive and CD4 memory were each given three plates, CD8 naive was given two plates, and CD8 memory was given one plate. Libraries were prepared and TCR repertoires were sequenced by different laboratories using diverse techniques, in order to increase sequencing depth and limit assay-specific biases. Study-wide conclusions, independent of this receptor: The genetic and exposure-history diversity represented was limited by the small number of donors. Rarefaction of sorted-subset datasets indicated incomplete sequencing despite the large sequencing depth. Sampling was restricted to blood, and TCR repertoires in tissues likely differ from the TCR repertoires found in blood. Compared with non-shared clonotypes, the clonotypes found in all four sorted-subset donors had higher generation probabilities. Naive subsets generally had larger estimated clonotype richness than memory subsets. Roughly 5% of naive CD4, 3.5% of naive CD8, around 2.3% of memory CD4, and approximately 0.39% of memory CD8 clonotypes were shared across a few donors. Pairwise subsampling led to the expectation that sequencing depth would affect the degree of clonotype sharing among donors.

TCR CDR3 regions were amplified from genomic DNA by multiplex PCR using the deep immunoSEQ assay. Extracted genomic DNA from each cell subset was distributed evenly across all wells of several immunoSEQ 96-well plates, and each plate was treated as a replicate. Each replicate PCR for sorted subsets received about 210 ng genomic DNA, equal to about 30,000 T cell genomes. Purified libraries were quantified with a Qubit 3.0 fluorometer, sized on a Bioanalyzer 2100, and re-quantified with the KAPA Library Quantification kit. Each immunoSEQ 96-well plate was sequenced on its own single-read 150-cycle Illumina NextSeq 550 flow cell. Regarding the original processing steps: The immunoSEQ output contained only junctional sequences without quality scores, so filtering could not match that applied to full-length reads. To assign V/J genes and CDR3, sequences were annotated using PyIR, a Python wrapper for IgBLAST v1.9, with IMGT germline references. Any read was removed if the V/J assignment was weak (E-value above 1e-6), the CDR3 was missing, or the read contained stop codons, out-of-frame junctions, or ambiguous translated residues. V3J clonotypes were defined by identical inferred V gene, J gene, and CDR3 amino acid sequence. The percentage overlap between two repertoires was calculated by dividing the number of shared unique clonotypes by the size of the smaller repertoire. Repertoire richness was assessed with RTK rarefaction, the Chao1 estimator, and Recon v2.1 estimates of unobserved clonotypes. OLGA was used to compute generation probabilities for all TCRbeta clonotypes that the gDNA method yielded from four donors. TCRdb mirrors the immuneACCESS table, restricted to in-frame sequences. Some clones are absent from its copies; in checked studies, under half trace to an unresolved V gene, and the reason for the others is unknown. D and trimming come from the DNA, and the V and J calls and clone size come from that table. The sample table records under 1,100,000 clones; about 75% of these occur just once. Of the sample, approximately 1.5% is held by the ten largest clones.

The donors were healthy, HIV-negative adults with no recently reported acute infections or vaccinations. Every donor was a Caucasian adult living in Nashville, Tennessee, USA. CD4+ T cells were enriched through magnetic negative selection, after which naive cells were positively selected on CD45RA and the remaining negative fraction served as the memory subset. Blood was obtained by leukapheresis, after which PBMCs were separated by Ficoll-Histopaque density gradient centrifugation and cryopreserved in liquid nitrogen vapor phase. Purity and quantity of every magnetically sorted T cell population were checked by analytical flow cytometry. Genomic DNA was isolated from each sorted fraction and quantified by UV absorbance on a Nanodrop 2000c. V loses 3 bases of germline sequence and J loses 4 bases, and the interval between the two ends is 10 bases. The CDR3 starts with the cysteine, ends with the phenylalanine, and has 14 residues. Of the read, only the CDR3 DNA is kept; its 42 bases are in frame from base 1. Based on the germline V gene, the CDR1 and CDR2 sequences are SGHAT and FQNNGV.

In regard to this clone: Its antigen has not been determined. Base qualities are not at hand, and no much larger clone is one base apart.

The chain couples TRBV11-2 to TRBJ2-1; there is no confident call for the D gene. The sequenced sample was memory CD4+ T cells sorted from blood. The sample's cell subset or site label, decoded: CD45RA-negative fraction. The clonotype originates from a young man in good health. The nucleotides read TGTGCCAGCAGCTTCTCCGACGGATACAATGAGCAGTTCTTC. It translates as CASSFSDGYNEQFF.